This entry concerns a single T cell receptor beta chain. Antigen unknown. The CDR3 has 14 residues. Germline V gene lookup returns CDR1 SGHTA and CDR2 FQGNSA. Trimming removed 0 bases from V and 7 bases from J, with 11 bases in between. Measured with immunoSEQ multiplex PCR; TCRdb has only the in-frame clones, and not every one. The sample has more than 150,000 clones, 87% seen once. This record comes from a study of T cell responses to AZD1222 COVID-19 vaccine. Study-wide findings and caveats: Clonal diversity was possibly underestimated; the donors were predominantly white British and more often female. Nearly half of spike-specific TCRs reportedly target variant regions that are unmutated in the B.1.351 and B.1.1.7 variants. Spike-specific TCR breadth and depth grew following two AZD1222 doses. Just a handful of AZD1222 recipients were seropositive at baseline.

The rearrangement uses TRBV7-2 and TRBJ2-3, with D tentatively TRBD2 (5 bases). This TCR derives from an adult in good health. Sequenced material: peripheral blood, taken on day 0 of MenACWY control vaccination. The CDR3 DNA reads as TGTGCCAGCAGCTTAGCGCCTGCTAGCAATACGCAGTATTTT. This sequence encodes CASSLAPASNTQYF.